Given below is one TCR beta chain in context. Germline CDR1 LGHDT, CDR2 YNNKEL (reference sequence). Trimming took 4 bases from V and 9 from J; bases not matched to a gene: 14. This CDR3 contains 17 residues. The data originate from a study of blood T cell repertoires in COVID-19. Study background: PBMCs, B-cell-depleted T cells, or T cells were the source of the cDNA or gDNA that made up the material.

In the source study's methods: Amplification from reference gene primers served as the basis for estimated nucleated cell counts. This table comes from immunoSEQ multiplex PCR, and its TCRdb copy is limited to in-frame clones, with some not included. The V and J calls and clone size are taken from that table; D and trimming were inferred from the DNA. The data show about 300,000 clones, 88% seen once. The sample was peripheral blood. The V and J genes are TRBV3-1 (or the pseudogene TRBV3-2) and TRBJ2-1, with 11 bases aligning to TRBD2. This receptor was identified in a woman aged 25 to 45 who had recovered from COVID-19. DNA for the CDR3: TGTGCCAGCAGCCGTGCACCCGTAGCGGGGGGGCGTAGTGAGCAGTTCTTC. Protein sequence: CASSRAPVAGGRSEQFF.